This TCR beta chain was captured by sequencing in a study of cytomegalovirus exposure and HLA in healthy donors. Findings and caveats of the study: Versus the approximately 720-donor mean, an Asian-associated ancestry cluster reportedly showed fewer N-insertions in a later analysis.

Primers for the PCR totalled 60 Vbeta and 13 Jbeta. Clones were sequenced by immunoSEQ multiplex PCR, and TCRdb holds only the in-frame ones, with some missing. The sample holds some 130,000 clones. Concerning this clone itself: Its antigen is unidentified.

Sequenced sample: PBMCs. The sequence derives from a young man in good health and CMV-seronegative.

Here the CDR3 reads CASSSTGERSGYTF. Written as DNA, the CDR3 is TGTGCCAGCAGTTCGACAGGGGAAAGGTCCGGCTACACCTTC. This chain uses TRBV6-5 with TRBJ1-2; 8 bases are shared with TRBD1. This CDR3 has 14 amino acids. CDR1 and CDR2 (germline): MNHEY, SVGAGI. V trimming: 4 bases; J trimming: 8 bases; junction bases outside the gene matches: 9.